This record covers a single T cell receptor (beta chain). Its antigen is not known. This entry belongs to a study of post-analysis software for immune sequencing data. Findings and caveats of the study: Samples from one preparation batch, clustered by F measure, grouped strongly together.

Carried by the TCR beta cDNA libraries were unique molecular identifiers. Once roughly 1 to 10 million T cells were used, a few hundred thousand cDNA molecules resulted. TCRdb redid the calling of the PCR reads with MiXCR, one entry per CDR3 protein. Altogether 380,000 or so distinct CDR3 sequences are present, approximately 38% being singletons, with the ten largest covering over 10%. Sequencing was carried out using blood. This sequence originates from a girl aged 10 to 17 with multiple sclerosis.

The CDR3 loop is CASRDTSTDTQYF. For the CDR3, the DNA is TGTGCCAGCCGGGACACCAGCACAGATACGCAGTATTTT. The J gene is TRBJ2-3, the V gene TRBV2, with D perhaps matching TRBD1 (6 bases). Germline CDR1 and CDR2: SNHLY and FYNNEI. The V end was cut by 8 bases, the J end by 0 bases, with 9 bases between. The length of the CDR3 is 13 residues.